The rows below give T cell receptor beta chains drawn from one sample of a study of beta chain features in type 1 diabetes. The repertoire was sequenced with immunoSEQ multiplex PCR; TCRdb's copy has only in-frame clones and lacks some. The table shows around 500,000 clones, with roughly 11% occurring only once. What was sequenced was naive CD4+ T cells from blood. These TCRs come from a woman aged 18 to 35 in good health. Both conserved end residues are part of each CDR3. The D gene is left open where the match is weak. The size of a clone is reported for some rows only, either as once, few or many, or as a class for expanded clones.

V gene: TRBV2
clone size: few
D gene: TRBD1
J gene: TRBJ1-6
CDR3 DNA: TGTGCCACCTTGGGACAGGGGGCTTCACCCCTCCACTTT
CDR3 protein: CATLGQGASPLHF

V gene: TRBV4-1
clone size: -
D gene: TRBD2
J gene: TRBJ2-4
CDR3 DNA: TGCGCCAGCAGCTCCCGACTAGCGGGGGAGCAAAACATTCAGTACTTC
CDR3 protein: CASSSRLAGEQNIQYF

V gene: TRBV29-1
clone size: few
D gene: TRBD2
J gene: TRBJ2-5
CDR3 DNA: TGCAGCGTTGAGGCGGGAGGGGAGGAGACCCAGTACTTC
CDR3 protein: CSVEAGGEETQYF

V gene: TRBV10-3
clone size: -
D gene: TRBD1
J gene: TRBJ1-2
CDR3 DNA: TGTGCCATCAGTGACGGGACAGGGGGCAACTATGGCTACACCTTC
CDR3 protein: CAISDGTGGNYGYTF

V gene: TRBV25-1
clone size: -
D gene: TRBD1
J gene: TRBJ2-1
CDR3 DNA: TGTGCCAGCGGAGACACAGGGGGTAGCTCCTACAATGAGCAGTTCTTC
CDR3 protein: CASGDTGGSSYNEQFF

V gene: TRBV6-5
clone size: few
D gene: -
J gene: TRBJ2-3
CDR3 DNA: TGTGCCAGCAGTTACCAAAGCGGTCGCACAGATACGCAGTATTTT
CDR3 protein: CASSYQSGRTDTQYF

V gene: TRBV29-1
clone size: few
D gene: TRBD1
J gene: TRBJ1-1
CDR3 DNA: TGCAGCGTTAGGGACAGGGGATTCACTGAAGCTTTCTTT
CDR3 protein: CSVRDRGFTEAFF

V gene: TRBV11-2
clone size: -
D gene: TRBD2
J gene: TRBJ2-7
CDR3 DNA: TGTGCCAGCAGCTTAACGCCTAGCGGGAGCATCGAGCAGTACTTC
CDR3 protein: CASSLTPSGSIEQYF

V gene: TRBV7-8
clone size: -
D gene: -
J gene: TRBJ2-6
CDR3 DNA: TGTGCCAGCAGCCTTACTGCTGGGGCCAACGTCCTGACTTTC
CDR3 protein: CASSLTAGANVLTF

V gene: TRBV7-2
clone size: few
D gene: TRBD1
J gene: TRBJ2-5
CDR3 DNA: TGTGCCAGCAGCTTAGCGCCGGGACAGGGGTTGGAGACCCAGTACTTC
CDR3 protein: CASSLAPGQGLETQYF

V gene: TRBV18
clone size: few
D gene: -
J gene: TRBJ2-6
CDR3 DNA: TGTGCCAGCTCACCCCTCTTCGGGGCCAACGTCCTGACTTTC
CDR3 protein: CASSPLFGANVLTF

V gene: TRBV18
clone size: few
D gene: TRBD1
J gene: TRBJ1-2
CDR3 DNA: TGTGCCAGCTCACCGCAGGGGGACTATGGCTACACCTTC
CDR3 protein: CASSPQGDYGYTF

V gene: TRBV15
clone size: few
D gene: -
J gene: TRBJ1-2
CDR3 DNA: TGTGCCACCAGCAGAGATTGGGCAGACTATGGCTACACCTTC
CDR3 protein: CATSRDWADYGYTF

V gene: TRBV7-2
clone size: -
D gene: -
J gene: TRBJ2-3
CDR3 DNA: TGTGCCAGCAGCTTATCAGGGGGCACAGATACGCAGTATTTT
CDR3 protein: CASSLSGGTDTQYF

V gene: TRBV5-1
clone size: -
D gene: TRBD1
J gene: TRBJ2-2
CDR3 DNA: TGCGCCAGCAGCAGAAGGACAGGAGACACCGGGGAGCTGTTTTTT
CDR3 protein: CASSRRTGDTGELFF

V gene: TRBV10-3
clone size: few
D gene: -
J gene: TRBJ2-7
CDR3 DNA: TGTGCCATCAGTATAACAGGGAGCTCCTACGAGCAGTACTTC
CDR3 protein: CAISITGSSYEQYF

V gene: TRBV13
clone size: few
D gene: -
J gene: TRBJ2-7
CDR3 DNA: TGTGCCAGCAGCCGTTATAGCGGGACAGAGCCCTCCTACGAGCAGTACTTC
CDR3 protein: CASSRYSGTEPSYEQYF

V gene: TRBV7-9
clone size: -
D gene: TRBD1
J gene: TRBJ2-2
CDR3 DNA: TGTGCCAGCAGAATAAGGACAGGCCCCGGGGAGCTGTTTTTT
CDR3 protein: CASRIRTGPGELFF

V gene: TRBV18
clone size: -
D gene: TRBD1
J gene: TRBJ1-2
CDR3 DNA: TGTGCCAGCTCACCTCCCGGGACAGGGTATGGCTACACCTTC
CDR3 protein: CASSPPGTGYGYTF

V gene: TRBV13
clone size: few
D gene: -
J gene: TRBJ2-3
CDR3 DNA: TGTGCCAGCAGCTCAGTAAGGATAAGCACAGATACGCAGTATTTT
CDR3 protein: CASSSVRISTDTQYF

V gene: TRBV29-1
clone size: few
D gene: -
J gene: TRBJ2-7
CDR3 DNA: TGCAGCGTTGGTAGGGCAGGAGGTAGCGAGCAGTACTTC
CDR3 protein: CSVGRAGGSEQYF

V gene: TRBV4-1
clone size: -
D gene: -
J gene: TRBJ2-4
CDR3 DNA: TGCGCCAGCAGCCAAGACCCAGCCCTAAGTGGGTCCAAAAACATTCAGTACTTC
CDR3 protein: CASSQDPALSGSKNIQYF

V gene: TRBV7-3
clone size: few
D gene: -
J gene: TRBJ2-3
CDR3 DNA: TGTGCCAGCAGCTTAACGGGTAGCACAGATACGCAGTATTTT
CDR3 protein: CASSLTGSTDTQYF

V gene: TRBV7-9
clone size: few
D gene: -
J gene: TRBJ2-7
CDR3 DNA: TGTGCCAGCTCCTCCGTGGGCGGGCGCGGGAACGAGCAGTACTTC
CDR3 protein: CASSSVGGRGNEQYF

V gene: TRBV7-2
clone size: -
D gene: -
J gene: TRBJ2-5
CDR3 DNA: TGTGCCAGCAGCTTCCCGGGCGAGACCCAGTACTTC
CDR3 protein: CASSFPGETQYF

V gene: TRBV19
clone size: few
D gene: TRBD2
J gene: TRBJ2-1
CDR3 DNA: TGTGCCAGTAGTATGGAGACTAGCGAACGGAACAATGAGCAGTTCTTC
CDR3 protein: CASSMETSERNNEQFF

V gene: TRBV4-1
clone size: few
D gene: -
J gene: TRBJ2-5
CDR3 DNA: TGCGCCAGCAGCCCCCGGTGGCTTTTTCGGGCAGAGACCCAGTACTTC
CDR3 protein: CASSPRWLFRAETQYF

V gene: TRBV7-2
clone size: -
D gene: -
J gene: TRBJ1-4
CDR3 DNA: TGTGCCAGCAGCTCGCCGGGTAATGAAAAACTGTTTTTT
CDR3 protein: CASSSPGNEKLFF

V gene: TRBV7-2
clone size: -
D gene: TRBD2
J gene: TRBJ2-5
CDR3 DNA: TGTGCCAGCAGCAAAGGACTAGCGGGAGGGAAGACCCAGTACTTC
CDR3 protein: CASSKGLAGGKTQYF

V gene: TRBV19
clone size: -
D gene: -
J gene: TRBJ2-1
CDR3 DNA: TGTGCCAGTAGTATCCGGTCCCCGTACGAGCAGTTCTTC
CDR3 protein: CASSIRSPYEQFF

V gene: TRBV28
clone size: -
D gene: -
J gene: TRBJ2-3
CDR3 DNA: TGTGCCAGCAGTTCCCCTGACGGTAGCACAGATACGCAGTATTTT
CDR3 protein: CASSSPDGSTDTQYF

V gene: TRBV2
clone size: few
D gene: TRBD2
J gene: TRBJ2-1
CDR3 DNA: TGTGCCAGCAGTAGGGGAGTGGCGGGAGCCTACAATGAGCAGTTCTTC
CDR3 protein: CASSRGVAGAYNEQFF

V gene: TRBV28
clone size: -
D gene: -
J gene: TRBJ2-7
CDR3 DNA: TGTGCCAGCAGTTTAGTGGGTACCTCCTACGAGCAGTACTTC
CDR3 protein: CASSLVGTSYEQYF

V gene: TRBV9
clone size: -
D gene: -
J gene: TRBJ2-3
CDR3 DNA: TGTGCCAGCAGCTTGGATCGGGGAGAAGGGGATACGCAGTATTTT
CDR3 protein: CASSLDRGEGDTQYF

V gene: TRBV7-8
clone size: few
D gene: -
J gene: TRBJ2-7
CDR3 DNA: TGTGCCAGCAGCTCGGTCTACGAGCAGTACTTC
CDR3 protein: CASSSVYEQYF

V gene: TRBV5-1
clone size: -
D gene: TRBD1
J gene: TRBJ2-1
CDR3 DNA: TGCGCCAGCAGCCCCTGGACAGGCTACAATGAGCAGTTCTTC
CDR3 protein: CASSPWTGYNEQFF

V gene: TRBV25-1
clone size: few
D gene: -
J gene: TRBJ2-1
CDR3 DNA: TGTGCCAGCAGTTGGCGGAGCTCCTACAATGAGCAGTTCTTC
CDR3 protein: CASSWRSSYNEQFF

V gene: TRBV29-1
clone size: -
D gene: -
J gene: TRBJ1-2
CDR3 DNA: TGCAGCGTTGGAACCTATGGCTACACCTTC
CDR3 protein: CSVGTYGYTF

V gene: TRBV7-9
clone size: -
D gene: -
J gene: TRBJ1-2
CDR3 DNA: TGTGCCAGCAAGGACCGACATGCAGGTTATGGCTACACCTTC
CDR3 protein: CASKDRHAGYGYTF

V gene: TRBV7-2
clone size: -
D gene: -
J gene: TRBJ2-5
CDR3 DNA: TGTGCCAGCAGCCAGTACAGGGGAGGGGGAGAGACCCAGTACTTC
CDR3 protein: CASSQYRGGGETQYF

V gene: TRBV4-3
clone size: few
D gene: -
J gene: TRBJ2-1
CDR3 DNA: TGCGCCAGCAGCCAAGATTACTTTGGGGTCCCGGACAATGAGCAGTTCTTC
CDR3 protein: CASSQDYFGVPDNEQFF

V gene: TRBV28
clone size: few
D gene: -
J gene: TRBJ2-3
CDR3 DNA: TGTGCCAGCAGTAGAGAGACCGTTGGTACGCAGTATTTT
CDR3 protein: CASSRETVGTQYF

V gene: TRBV14
clone size: few
D gene: TRBD2
J gene: TRBJ2-1
CDR3 DNA: TGTGCCAGCAGCCAAGTCGCGGGACTAGGGTCTAATGAGCAGTTCTTC
CDR3 protein: CASSQVAGLGSNEQFF

V gene: TRBV13
clone size: many
D gene: -
J gene: TRBJ2-6
CDR3 DNA: TGTGCCAGCAGCCCACAAGGGTCTGGGGCCAACGTCCTGACTTTC
CDR3 protein: CASSPQGSGANVLTF

V gene: TRBV29-1
clone size: -
D gene: TRBD2
J gene: TRBJ2-1
CDR3 DNA: TGCAGCGTTGAAGGGCTAGCGGGAGGGCGTTCCTACAATGAGCAGTTCTTC
CDR3 protein: CSVEGLAGGRSYNEQFF

V gene: TRBV7-2
clone size: -
D gene: -
J gene: TRBJ2-5
CDR3 DNA: TGTGCCAGCAGCTTAGTGGCAGGGAAAGAGACCCAGTACTTC
CDR3 protein: CASSLVAGKETQYF

V gene: TRBV7-9
clone size: -
D gene: -
J gene: TRBJ1-1
CDR3 DNA: TGTGCCAGCAGCTTAGGACTGAGGAACACTGAAGCTTTCTTT
CDR3 protein: CASSLGLRNTEAFF

V gene: TRBV29-1
clone size: -
D gene: -
J gene: TRBJ1-1
CDR3 DNA: TGCAGCGTTGGGGCCAGGGCTGACACTGAAGCTTTCTTT
CDR3 protein: CSVGARADTEAFF

V gene: TRBV15
clone size: -
D gene: -
J gene: TRBJ1-4
CDR3 DNA: TGTGCCACCAGCAGGACTGGCTTGGCTATTAATGAAAAACTGTTTTTT
CDR3 protein: CATSRTGLAINEKLFF

V gene: TRBV25-1
clone size: few
D gene: -
J gene: TRBJ2-2
CDR3 DNA: TGTGCCAGCAGTGGGCTGACAGTCAACACCGGGGAGCTGTTTTTT
CDR3 protein: CASSGLTVNTGELFF

V gene: TRBV13
clone size: few
D gene: -
J gene: TRBJ2-5
CDR3 DNA: TGTGCCAGCAGCCCGGGACTGCAAGAGACCCAGTACTTC
CDR3 protein: CASSPGLQETQYF

V gene: TRBV7-2
clone size: -
D gene: -
J gene: TRBJ2-3
CDR3 DNA: TGTGCCAGCACGCCCCGCAGGGGCCCCACAGATACGCAGTATTTT
CDR3 protein: CASTPRRGPTDTQYF

V gene: TRBV5-1
clone size: -
D gene: -
J gene: TRBJ1-4
CDR3 DNA: TGCGCCAGCAGCCCGGAGACGACGTTCACGGAAAAACTGTTTTTT
CDR3 protein: CASSPETTFTEKLFF

V gene: TRBV7-2
clone size: -
D gene: TRBD2
J gene: TRBJ2-7
CDR3 DNA: TGTGCCAGCAGCAACCGACCGGGACTAGCGGGCTACGAGCAGTACTTC
CDR3 protein: CASSNRPGLAGYEQYF

V gene: TRBV15
clone size: -
D gene: TRBD1
J gene: TRBJ2-7
CDR3 DNA: TGTGCCACCAGCAGAGCTGGAGGGACAGGGAGAACCTACGAGCAGTACTTC
CDR3 protein: CATSRAGGTGRTYEQYF